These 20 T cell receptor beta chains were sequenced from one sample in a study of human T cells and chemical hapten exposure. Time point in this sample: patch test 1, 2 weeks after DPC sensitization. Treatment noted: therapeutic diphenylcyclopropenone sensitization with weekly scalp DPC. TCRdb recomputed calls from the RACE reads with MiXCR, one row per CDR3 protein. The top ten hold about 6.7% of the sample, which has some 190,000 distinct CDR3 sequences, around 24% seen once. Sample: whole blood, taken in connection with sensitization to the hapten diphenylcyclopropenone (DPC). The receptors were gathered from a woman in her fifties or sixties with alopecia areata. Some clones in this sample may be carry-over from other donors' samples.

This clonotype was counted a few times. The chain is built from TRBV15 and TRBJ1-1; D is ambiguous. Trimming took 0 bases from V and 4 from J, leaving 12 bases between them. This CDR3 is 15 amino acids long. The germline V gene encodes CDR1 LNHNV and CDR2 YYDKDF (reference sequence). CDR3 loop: CATSREAGMGTEAFF. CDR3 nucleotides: TGTGCCACCAGCAGAGAGGCAGGTATGGGCACTGAAGCTTTCTTT.

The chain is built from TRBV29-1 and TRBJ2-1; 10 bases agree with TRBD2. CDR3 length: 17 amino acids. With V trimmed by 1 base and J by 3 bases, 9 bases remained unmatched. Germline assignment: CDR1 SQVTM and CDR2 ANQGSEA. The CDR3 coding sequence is TGCAGCGTTGAAGGGGTTAGCGGGAGGACTATCTACAATGAGCAGTTCTTC. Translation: CSVEGVSGRTIYNEQFF.

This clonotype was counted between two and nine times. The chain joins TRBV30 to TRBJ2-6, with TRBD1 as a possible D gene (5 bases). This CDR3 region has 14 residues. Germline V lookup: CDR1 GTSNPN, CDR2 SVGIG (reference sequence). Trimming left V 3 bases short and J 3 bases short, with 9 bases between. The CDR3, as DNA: TGTGCCTGGAGGAGTGGACATGGGGCCAACGTCCTGACTTTC. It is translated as CAWRSGHGANVLTF. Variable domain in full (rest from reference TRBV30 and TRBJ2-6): SQTIHQWPATLVQPVGSPLSLECTVEGTSNPNLYWYRQAAGRGLQLLFYSVGIGQISSEVPQNLSASRPQDRQFILSSKKLLLSDSGFYLCAWRSGHGANVLTFGAGSRLTVL.

The CDR3 bases are TGTGCCAGCAGCTTAGGGCGAGGGGCCGGGGAGCTGTTTTTT. As protein: CASSLGRGAGELFF. The rearrangement links TRBV7-8 to TRBJ2-2; perhaps D is TRBD1 or TRBD2 (5 bases each). The germline V and J ends were trimmed by 1 base and 6 bases, with 9 bases remaining between them. Per the germline V gene, CDR1 is SGHVS and CDR2 is FQNEAQ. CDR3 length: 14 residues.

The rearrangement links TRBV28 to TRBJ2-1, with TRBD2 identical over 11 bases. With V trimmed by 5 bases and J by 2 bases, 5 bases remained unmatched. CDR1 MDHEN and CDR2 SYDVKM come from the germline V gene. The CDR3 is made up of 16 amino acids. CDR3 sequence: CASSPPGLAAYNEQFF. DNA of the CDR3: TGTGCCAGCAGTCCACCGGGACTAGCGGCCTACAATGAGCAGTTCTTC.

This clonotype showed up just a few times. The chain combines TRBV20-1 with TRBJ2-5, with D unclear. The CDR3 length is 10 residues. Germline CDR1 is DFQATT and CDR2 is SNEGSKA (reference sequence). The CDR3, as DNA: TGCAGCGCCACGGAGGAGACCCAGTACTTC. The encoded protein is CSATEETQYF.

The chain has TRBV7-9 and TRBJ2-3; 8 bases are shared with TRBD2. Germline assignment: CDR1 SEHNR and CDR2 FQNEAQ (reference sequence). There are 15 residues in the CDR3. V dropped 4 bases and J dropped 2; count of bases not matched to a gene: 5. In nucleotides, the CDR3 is TGTGCCAGCAGCTCTTTAGCGGGACCCACAGATACGCAGTATTTT. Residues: CASSSLAGPTDTQYF.

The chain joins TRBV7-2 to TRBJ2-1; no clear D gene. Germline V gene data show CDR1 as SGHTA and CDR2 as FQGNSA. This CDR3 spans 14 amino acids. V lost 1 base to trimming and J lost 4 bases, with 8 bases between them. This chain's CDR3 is CASSLGTTYNEQFF. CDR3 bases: TGTGCCAGCAGCTTAGGCACTACTTACAATGAGCAGTTCTTC.

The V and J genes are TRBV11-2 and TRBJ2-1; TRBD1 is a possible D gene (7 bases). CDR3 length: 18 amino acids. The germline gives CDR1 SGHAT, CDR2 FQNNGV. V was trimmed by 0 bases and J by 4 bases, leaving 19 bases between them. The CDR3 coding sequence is TGTGCCAGCAGCTTAGATCAAGGGGGCGCGGGACGATACAATGAGCAGTTCTTC. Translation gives CASSLDQGGAGRYNEQFF. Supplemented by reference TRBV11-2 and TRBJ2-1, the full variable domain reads EAGVAQSPRYKIIEKRQSVAFWCNPISGHATLYWYQQILGQGPKLLIQFQNNGVVDDSQLPKDRFSAERLKGVDSTLKIQPAKLEDSAVYLCASSLDQGGAGRYNEQFFGPGTRLTVL.

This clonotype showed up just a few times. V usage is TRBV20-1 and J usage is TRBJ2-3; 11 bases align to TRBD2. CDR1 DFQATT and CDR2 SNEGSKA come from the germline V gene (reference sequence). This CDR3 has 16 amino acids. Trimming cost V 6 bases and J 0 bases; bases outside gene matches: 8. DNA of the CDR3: TGCAGTGCACTCACCGGGACTAGCGGAAGCACAGATACGCAGTATTTT. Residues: CSALTGTSGSTDTQYF.

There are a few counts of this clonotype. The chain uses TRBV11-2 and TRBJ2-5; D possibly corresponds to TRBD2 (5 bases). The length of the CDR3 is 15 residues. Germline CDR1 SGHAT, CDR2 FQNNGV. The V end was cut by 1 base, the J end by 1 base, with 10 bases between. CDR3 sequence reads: CASSLGGLFQETQYF. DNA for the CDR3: TGTGCCAGCAGCTTAGGAGGACTGTTCCAAGAGACCCAGTACTTC.

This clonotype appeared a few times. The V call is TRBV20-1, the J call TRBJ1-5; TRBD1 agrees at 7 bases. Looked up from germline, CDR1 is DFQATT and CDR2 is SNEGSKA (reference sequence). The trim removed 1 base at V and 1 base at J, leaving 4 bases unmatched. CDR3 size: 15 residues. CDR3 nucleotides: TGCAGTGCTAGAGGGGTCAGGGGGAGCAATCAGCCCCAGCATTTT. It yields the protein CSARGVRGSNQPQHF.

CDR3 amino acids: CASSLADGRTEAFF. In nucleotides, the CDR3 is TGTGCCAGCAGCTTAGCGGATGGGAGGACTGAAGCTTTCTTT. The chain carries TRBV7-9 and TRBJ1-1; D uncertain. Germline V gene data show CDR1 as SEHNR and CDR2 as FQNEAQ (reference sequence). V lost 0 bases, J lost 5 bases, and 10 bases lay in between. The CDR3 consists of 14 residues.

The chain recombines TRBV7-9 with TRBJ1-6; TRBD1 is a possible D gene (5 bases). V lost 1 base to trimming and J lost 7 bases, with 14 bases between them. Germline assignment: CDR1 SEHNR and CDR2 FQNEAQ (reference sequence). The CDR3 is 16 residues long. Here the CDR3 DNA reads TGTGCCAGCAGCTTAGTGCAGACGGGGCCCAATTCACCCCTCCACTTT. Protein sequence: CASSLVQTGPNSPLHF.

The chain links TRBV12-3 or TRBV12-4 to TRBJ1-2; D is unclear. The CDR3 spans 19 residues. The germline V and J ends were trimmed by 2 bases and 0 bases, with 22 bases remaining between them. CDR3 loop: CASSLLVEGSVEANYGYTF. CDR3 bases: TGTGCCAGCAGTTTATTGGTCGAGGGTTCGGTAGAAGCTAACTATGGCTACACCTTC.

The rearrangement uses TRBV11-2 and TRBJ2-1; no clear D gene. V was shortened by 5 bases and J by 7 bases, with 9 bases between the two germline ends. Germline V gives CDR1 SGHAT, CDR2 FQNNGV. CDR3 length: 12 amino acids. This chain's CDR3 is CASSQLLNEQFF. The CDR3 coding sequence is TGTGCCAGCAGCCAGCTACTTAATGAGCAGTTCTTC.

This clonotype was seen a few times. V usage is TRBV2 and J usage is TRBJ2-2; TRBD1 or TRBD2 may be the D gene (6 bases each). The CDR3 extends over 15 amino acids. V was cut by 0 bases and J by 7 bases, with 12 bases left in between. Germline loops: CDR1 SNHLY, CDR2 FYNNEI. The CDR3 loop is CASSEAYGGRGELFF. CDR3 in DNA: TGTGCCAGCAGTGAAGCGTATGGGGGGCGCGGGGAGCTGTTTTTT.

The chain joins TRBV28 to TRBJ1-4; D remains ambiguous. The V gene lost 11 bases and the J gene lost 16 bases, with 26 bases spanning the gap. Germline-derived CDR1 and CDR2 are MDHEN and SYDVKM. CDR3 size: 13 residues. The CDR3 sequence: CASRRAFNEKGFF. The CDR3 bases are TGTGCCTCAAGAAGAGCGTTTAATGAAAAAGGGTTTTTT.

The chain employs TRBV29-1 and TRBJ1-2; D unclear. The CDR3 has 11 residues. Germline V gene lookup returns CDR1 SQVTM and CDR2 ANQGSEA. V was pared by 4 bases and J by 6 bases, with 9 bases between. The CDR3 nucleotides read TGCAGCGTTGTAGGGTCCAATGGCTACACCTTC. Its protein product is CSVVGSNGYTF.

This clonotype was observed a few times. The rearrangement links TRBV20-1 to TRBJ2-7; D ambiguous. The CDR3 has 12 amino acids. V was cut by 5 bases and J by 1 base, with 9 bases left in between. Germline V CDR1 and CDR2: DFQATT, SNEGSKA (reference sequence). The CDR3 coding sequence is TGCAGTGCTCCGGTGGAATCCTACGAGCAGTACTTC. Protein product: CSAPVESYEQYF.